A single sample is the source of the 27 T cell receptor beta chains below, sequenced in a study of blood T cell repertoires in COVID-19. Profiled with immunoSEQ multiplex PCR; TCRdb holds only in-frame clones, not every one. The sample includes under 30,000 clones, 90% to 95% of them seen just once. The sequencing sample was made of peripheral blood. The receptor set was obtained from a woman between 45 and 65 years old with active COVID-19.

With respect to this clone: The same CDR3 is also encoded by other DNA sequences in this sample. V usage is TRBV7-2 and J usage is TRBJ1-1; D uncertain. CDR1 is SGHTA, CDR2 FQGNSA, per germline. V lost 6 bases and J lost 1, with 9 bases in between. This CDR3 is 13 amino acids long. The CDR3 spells CASSLNRNTEAFF. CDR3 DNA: TGTGCCAGCAGTTTAAACAGGAACACTGAAGCTTTCTTT. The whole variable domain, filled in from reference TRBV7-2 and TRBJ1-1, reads GAGVSQSPSNKVTEKGKDVELRCDPISGHTALYWYRQSLGQGLEFLIYFQGNSAPDKSGLPSDRFSAERTGGSVSTLTIQRTQQEDSAVYLCASSLNRNTEAFFGQGTRLTVV.

CDR3: CATGPGLFADEQFF. The CDR3 DNA reads TGTGCCACTGGGCCGGGACTATTTGCGGATGAGCAGTTCTTC. The chain has TRBV24-1 and TRBJ2-1, with TRBD2 matching 7 bases. The CDR3 is 14 residues long. The germline CDR1 and CDR2 sequences are KGHDR and SFDVKD. With 10 bases clipped from V and 8 bases from J, the junction kept 13 bases outside the gene matches.

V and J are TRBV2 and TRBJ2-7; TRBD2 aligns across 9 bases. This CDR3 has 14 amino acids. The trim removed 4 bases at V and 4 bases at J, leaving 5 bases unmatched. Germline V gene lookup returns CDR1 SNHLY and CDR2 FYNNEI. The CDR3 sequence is CASSGGGALYEQYV. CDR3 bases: TGTGCCAGCAGTGGCGGGGGGGCTTTATACGAGCAGTACGTC.

CDR3 loop: CASWTDSNNYGYTF. DNA of the CDR3: TGTGCCAGCTGGACAGACTCTAATAACTATGGCTACACCTTC. This chain links TRBV5-6 with TRBJ1-2; D is possibly TRBD1 (6 bases). Germline V gene sequence: CDR1 SGHDT, CDR2 YYEEEE. Trimming stripped 7 bases from V and 1 base from J, with 14 bases between. The CDR3 length is 14 residues.

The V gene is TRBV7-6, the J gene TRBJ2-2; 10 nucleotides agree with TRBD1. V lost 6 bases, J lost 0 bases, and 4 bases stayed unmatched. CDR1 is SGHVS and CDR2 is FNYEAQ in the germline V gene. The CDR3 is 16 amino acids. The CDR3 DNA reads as TGTGCCAGCAGTTCCGGACAGGGGGCGAACACCGGGGAGCTGTTTTTT. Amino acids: CASSSGQGANTGELFF.

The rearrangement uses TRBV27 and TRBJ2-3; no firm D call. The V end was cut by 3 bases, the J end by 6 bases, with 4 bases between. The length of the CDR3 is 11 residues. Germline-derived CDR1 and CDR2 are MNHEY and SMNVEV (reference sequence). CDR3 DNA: TGTGCCAGCAGTTTCGGGGATACGCAGTATTTT. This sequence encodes CASSFGDTQYF.

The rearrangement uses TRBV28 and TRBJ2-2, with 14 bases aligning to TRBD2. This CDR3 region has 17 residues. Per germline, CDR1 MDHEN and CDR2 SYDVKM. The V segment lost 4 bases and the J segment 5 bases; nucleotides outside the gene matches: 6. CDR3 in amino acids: CASSSGLAGVGTGELFF. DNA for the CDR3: TGTGCCAGCAGTTCGGGACTAGCGGGAGTGGGAACCGGGGAGCTGTTTTTT.

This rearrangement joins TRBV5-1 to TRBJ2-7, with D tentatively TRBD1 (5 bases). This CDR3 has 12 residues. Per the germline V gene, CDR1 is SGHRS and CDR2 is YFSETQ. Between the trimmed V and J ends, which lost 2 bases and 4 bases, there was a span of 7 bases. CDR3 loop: CASSFAGYEQYF. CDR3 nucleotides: TGCGCCAGCAGCTTTGCAGGGTACGAGCAGTACTTC.

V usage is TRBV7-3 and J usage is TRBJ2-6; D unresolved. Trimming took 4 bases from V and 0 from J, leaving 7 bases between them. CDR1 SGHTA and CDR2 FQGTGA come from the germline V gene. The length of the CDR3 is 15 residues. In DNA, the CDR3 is TGTGCCAGCAGCTATCCGGGCTCTGGGGCCAACGTCCTGACTTTC. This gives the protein CASSYPGSGANVLTF.

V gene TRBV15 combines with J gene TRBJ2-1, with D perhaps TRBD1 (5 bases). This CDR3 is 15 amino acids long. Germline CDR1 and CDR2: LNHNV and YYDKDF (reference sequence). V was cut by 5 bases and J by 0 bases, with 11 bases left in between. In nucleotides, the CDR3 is TGTGCCACCAGCGTGCAGGGTAACTCCTACAATGAGCAGTTCTTC. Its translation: CATSVQGNSYNEQFF.

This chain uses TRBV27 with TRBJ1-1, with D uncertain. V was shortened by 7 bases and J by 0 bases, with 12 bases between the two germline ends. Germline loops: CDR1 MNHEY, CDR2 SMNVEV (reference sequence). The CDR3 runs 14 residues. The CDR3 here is CASTSPSMNTEAFF. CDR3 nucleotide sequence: TGTGCCAGCACGTCCCCATCTATGAACACTGAAGCTTTCTTT.

CDR3 DNA sequence: TGTGCCAGCAGCCCCAGGGTTGGGGATACGCAGTATTTT. It encodes CASSPRVGDTQYF. The gene calls are TRBV7-9 and TRBJ2-3; D possibly corresponds to TRBD1 (5 bases). CDR3 size: 13 residues. CDR1 and CDR2 from the germline V gene are SEHNR and FQNEAQ (reference sequence). V lost 5 bases to trimming and J lost 6 bases, with 12 bases between them.

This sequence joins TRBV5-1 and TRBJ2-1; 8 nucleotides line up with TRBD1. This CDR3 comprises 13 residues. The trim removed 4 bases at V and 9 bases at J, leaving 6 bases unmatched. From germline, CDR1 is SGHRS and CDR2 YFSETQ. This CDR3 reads CASSVDRDREQFF. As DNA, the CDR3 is TGCGCCAGCAGCGTGGACAGGGACCGTGAGCAGTTCTTC.

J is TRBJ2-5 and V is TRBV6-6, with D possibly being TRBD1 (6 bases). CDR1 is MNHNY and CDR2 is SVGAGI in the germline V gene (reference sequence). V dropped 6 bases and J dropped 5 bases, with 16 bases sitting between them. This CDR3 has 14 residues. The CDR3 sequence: CASRFRGAEETQYF. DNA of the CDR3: TGTGCCAGCAGATTCAGGGGCGCTGAGGAGACCCAGTACTTC.

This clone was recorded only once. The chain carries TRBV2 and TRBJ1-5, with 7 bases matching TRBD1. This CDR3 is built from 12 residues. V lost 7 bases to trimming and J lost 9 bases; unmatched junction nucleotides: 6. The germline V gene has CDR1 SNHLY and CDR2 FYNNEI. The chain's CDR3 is CASTGGIGPQHF. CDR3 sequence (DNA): TGTGCCAGCACAGGGGGTATCGGGCCCCAGCATTTT.

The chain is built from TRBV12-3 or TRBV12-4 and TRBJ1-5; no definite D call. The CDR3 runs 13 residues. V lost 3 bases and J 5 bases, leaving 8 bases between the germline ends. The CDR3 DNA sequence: TGTGCCAGCAGTTTCACGGGTGATCAGCCCCAGCATTTT. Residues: CASSFTGDQPQHF.

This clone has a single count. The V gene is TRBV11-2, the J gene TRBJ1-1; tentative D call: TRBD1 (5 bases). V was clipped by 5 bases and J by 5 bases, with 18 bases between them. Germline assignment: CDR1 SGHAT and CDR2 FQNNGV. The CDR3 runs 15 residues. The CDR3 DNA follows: TGTGCCAGCAGCCCACGGGACGGCGGGGTAACTGAAGCTTTCTTT. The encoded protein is CASSPRDGGVTEAFF.

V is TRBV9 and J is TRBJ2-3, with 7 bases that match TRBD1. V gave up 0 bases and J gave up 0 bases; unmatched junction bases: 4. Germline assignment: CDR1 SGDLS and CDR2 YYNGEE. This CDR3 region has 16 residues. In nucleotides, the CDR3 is TGTGCCAGCAGCGTAGACCCGGGACAGAGCACAGATACGCAGTATTTT. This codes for CASSVDPGQSTDTQYF. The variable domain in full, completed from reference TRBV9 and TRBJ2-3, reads DSGVTQTPKHLITATGQRVTLRCSPRSGDLSVYWYQQSLDQGLQFLIQYYNGEERAKGNILERFSAQQFPDLHSELNLSSLELGDSALYFCASSVDPGQSTDTQYFGPGTRLTVL.

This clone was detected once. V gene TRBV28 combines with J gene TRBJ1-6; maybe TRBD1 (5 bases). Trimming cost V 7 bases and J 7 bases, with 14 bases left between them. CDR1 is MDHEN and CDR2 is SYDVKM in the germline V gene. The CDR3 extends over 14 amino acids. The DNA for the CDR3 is TGTGCCAGCATGGGGCAGGAGTGGAATTCACCCCTCCACTTT. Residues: CASMGQEWNSPLHF.

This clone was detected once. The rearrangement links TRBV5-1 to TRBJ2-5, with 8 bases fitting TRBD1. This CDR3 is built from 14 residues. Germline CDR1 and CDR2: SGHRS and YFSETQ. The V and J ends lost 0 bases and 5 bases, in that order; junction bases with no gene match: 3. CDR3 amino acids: CASSLGQGRETQYF. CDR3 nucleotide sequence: TGCGCCAGCAGCTTGGGACAGGGGCGCGAGACCCAGTACTTC.

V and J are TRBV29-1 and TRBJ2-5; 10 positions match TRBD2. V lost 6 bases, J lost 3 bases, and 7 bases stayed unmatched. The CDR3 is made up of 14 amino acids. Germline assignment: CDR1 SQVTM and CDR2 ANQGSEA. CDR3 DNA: TGCAGCGTATACGCTAGCGGGAGTAAAGAGACCCAGTACTTC. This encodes CSVYASGSKETQYF.

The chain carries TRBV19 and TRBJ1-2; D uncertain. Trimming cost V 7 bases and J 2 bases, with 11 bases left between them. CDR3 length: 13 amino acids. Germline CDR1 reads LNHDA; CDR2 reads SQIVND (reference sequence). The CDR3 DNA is TGTGCCAGTAAGGGAGGAGCGAACTATGGCTACACCTTC. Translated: CASKGGANYGYTF.

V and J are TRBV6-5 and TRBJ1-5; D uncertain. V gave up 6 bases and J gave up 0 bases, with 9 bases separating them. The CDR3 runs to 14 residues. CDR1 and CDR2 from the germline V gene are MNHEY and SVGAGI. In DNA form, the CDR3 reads TGTGCCAGCAGACCTAAATATAGCAATCAGCCCCAGCATTTT. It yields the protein CASRPKYSNQPQHF.

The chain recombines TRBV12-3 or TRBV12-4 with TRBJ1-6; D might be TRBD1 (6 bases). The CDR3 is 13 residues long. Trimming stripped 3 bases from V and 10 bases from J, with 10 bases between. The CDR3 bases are TGTGCCAGCAGTTTGGACAGTCCATCACCCCTCCACTTT. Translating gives CASSLDSPSPLHF.

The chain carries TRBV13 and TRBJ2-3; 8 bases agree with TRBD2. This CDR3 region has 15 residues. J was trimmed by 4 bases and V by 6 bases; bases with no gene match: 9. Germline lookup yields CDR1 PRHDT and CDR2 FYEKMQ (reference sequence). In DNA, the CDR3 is TGTGCCAGCAGGTCGGGACTAGAGGCCGCAGATACGCAGTATTTT. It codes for CASRSGLEAADTQYF. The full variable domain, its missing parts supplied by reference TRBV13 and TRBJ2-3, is AAGVIQSPRHLIKEKRETATLKCYPIPRHDTVYWYQQGPGQDPQFLISFYEKMQSDKGSIPDRFSAQQFSDYHSELNMSSLELGDSALYFCASRSGLEAADTQYFGPGTRLTVL.

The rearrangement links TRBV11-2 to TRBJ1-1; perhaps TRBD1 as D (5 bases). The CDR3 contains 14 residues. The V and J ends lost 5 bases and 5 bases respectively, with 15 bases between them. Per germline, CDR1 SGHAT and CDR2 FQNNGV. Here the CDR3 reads CASSRAGQRTEAFF. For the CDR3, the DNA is TGTGCCAGCAGCCGAGCGGGGCAGAGAACTGAAGCTTTCTTT.

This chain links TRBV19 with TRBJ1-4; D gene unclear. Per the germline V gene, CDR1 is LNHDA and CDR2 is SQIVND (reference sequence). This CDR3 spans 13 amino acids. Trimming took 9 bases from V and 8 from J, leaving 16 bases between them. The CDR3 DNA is TGTGCCAGCCACCCGAGAGTCTCGGAAAAACTGTTTTTT. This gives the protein CASHPRVSEKLFF.